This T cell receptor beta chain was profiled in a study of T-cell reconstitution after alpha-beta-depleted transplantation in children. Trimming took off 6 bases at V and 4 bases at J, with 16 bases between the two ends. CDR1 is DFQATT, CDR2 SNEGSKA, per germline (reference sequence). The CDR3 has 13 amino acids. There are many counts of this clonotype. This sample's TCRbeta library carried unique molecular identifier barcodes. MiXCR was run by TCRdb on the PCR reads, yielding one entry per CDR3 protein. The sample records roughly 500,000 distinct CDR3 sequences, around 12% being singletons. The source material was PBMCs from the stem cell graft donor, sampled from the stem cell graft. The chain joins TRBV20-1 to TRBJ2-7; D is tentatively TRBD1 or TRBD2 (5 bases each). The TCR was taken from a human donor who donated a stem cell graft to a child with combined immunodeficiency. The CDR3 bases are TGCAGTGCCCCGGGGCAGGGAATTTACGAGCAGTACTTC. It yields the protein CSAPGQGIYEQYF.